The sample holds many counts of the clone carrying this T cell receptor (beta chain). The CDR3 has 14 amino acids. Looked up from germline, CDR1 is ENHRY and CDR2 is SYGVKD. The V end lost 10 bases, the J end lost 0 bases, and 15 bases lay between the germline ends. PBMCs had their origin in fresh peripheral blood (10 ml). This sample is drawn from a study of Graves' ophthalmopathy and Graves' hyperthyroidism. From RNA, the CDR3 regions of TCR beta chains were amplified and sequenced. HTBI primers primed a first-round RT-PCR, and a second-round multiplex PCR followed. Each CDR3 protein gets one entry after TCRdb re-called the multiplex PCR reads with MiXCR. This table holds around 670,000 distinct CDR3 sequences, about 44% found once.

The sample was peripheral blood. The rearrangement links TRBV10-3 to TRBJ1-2, with D maybe TRBD1 (5 bases). The sequence derives from an adult man with Graves' ophthalmopathy. The CDR3 coding sequence is TGTGCCACCAGGCAGGGAGGCTCTAACTATGGCTACACCTTC. Residues: CATRQGGSNYGYTF.